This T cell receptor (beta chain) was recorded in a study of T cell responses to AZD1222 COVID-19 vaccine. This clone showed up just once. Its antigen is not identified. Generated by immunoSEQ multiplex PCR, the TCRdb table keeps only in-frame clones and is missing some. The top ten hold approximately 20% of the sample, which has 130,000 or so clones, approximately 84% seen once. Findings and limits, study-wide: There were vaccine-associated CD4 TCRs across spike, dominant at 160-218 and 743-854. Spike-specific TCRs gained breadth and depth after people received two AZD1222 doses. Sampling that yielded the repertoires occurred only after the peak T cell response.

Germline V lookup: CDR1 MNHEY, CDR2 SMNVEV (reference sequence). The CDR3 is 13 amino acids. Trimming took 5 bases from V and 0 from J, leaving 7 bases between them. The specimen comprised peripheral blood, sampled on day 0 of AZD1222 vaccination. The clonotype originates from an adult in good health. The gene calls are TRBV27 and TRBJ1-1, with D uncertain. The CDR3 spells CASSPLLNTEAFF. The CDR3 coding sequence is TGTGCCAGCAGTCCCCTCCTGAACACTGAAGCTTTCTTT.